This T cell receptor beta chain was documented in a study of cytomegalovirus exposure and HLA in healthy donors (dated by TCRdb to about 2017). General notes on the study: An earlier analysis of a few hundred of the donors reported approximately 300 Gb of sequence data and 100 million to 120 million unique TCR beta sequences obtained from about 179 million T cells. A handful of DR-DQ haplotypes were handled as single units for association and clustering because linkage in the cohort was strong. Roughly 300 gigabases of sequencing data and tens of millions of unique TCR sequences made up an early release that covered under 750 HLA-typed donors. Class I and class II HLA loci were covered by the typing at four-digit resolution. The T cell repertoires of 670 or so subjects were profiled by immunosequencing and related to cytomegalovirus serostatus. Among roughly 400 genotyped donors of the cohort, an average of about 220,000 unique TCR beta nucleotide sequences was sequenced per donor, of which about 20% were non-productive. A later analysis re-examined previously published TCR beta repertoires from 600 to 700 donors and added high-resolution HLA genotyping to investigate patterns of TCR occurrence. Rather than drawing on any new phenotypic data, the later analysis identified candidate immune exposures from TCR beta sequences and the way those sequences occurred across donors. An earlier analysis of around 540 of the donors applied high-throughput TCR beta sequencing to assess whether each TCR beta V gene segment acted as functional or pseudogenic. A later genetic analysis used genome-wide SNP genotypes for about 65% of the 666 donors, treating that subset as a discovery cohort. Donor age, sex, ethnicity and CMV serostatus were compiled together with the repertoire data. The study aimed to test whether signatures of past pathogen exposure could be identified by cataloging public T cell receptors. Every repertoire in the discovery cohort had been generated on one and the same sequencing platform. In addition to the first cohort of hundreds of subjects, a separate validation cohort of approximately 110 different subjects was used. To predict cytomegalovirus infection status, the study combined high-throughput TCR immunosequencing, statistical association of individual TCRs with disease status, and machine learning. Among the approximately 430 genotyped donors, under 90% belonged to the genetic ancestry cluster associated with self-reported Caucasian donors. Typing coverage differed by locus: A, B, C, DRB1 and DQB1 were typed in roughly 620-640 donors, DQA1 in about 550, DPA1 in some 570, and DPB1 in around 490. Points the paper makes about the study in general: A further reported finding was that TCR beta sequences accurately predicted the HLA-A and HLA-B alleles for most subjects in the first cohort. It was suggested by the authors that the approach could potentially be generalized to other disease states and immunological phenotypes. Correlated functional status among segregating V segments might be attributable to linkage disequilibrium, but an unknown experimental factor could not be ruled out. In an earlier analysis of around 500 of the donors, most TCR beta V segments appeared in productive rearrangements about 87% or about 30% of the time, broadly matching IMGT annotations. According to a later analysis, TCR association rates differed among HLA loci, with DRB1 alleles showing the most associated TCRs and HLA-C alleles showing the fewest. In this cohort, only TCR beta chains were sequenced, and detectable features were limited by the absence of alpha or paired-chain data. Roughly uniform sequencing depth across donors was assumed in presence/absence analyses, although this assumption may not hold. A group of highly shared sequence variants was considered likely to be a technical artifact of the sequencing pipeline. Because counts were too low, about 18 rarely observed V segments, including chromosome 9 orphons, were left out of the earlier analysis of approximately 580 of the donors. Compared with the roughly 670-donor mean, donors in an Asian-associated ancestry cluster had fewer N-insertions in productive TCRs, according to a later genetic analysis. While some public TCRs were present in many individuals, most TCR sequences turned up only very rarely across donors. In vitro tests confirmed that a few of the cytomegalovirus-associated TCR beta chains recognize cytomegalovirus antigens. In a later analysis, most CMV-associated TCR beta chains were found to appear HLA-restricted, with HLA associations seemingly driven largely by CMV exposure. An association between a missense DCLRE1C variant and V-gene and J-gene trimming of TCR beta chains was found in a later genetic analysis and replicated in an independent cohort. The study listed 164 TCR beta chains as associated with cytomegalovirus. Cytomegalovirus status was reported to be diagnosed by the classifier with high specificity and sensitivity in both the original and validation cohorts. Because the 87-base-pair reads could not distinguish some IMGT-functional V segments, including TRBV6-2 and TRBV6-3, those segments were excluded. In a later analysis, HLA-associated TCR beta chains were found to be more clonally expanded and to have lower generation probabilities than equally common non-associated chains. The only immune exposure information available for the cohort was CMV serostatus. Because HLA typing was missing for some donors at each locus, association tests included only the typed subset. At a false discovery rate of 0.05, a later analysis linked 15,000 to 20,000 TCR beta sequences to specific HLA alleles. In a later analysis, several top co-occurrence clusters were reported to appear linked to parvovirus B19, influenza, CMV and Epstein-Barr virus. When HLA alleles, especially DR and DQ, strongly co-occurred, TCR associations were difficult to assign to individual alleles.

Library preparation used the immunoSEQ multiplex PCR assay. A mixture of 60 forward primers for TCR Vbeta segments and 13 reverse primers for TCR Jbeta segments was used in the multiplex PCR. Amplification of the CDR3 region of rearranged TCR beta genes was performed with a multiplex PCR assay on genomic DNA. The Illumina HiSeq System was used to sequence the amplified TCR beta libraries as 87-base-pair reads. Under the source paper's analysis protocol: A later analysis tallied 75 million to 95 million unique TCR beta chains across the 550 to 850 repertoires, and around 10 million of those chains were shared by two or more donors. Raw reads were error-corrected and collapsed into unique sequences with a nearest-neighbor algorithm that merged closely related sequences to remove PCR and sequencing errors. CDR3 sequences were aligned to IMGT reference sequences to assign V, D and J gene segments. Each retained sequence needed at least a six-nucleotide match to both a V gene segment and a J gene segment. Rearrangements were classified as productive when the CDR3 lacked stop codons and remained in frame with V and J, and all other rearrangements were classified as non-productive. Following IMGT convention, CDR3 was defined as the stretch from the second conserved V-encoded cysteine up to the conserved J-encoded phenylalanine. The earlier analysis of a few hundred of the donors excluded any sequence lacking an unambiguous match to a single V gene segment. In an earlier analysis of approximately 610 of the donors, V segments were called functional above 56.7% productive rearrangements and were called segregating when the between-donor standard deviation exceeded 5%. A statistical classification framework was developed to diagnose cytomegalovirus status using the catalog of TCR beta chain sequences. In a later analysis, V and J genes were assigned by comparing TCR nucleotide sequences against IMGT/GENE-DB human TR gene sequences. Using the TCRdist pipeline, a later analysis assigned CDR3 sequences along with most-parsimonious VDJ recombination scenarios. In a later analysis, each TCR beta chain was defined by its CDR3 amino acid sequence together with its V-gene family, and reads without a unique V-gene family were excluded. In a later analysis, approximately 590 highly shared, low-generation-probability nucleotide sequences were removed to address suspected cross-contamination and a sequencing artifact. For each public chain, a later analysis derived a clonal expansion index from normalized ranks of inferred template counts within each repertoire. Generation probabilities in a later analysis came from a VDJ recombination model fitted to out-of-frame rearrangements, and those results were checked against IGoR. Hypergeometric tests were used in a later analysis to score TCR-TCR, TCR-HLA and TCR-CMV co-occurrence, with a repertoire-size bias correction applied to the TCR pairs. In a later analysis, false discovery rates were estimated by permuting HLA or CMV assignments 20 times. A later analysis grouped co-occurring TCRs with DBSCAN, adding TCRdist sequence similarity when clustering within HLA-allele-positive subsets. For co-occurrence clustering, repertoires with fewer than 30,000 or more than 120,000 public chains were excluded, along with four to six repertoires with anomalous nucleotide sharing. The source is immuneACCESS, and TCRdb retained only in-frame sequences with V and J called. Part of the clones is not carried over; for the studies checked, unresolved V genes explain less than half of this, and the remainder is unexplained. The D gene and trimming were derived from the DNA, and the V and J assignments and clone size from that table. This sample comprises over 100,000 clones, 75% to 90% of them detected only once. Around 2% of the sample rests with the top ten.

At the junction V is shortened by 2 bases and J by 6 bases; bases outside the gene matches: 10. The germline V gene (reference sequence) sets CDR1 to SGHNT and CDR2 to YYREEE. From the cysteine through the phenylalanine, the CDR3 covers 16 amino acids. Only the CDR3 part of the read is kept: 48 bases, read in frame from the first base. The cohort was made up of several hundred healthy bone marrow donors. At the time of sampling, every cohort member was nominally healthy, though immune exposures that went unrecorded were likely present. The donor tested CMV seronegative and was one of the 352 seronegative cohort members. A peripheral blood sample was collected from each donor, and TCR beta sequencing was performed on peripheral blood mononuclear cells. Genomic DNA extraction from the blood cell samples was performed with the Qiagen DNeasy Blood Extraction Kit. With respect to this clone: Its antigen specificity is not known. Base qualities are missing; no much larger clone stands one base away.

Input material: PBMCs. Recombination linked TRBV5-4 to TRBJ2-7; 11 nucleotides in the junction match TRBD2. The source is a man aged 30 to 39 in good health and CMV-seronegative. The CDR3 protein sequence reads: CASSLSPTSGGVEQYF. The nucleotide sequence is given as TGTGCCAGCAGCTTATCCCCTACTAGCGGGGGAGTCGAGCAGTACTTC.